These T cell receptor beta chains were read from a single sample in a study of T cells after yellow fever vaccination. TCRdb recomputed calls from the 5' RACE reads with MiXCR, one row per CDR3 protein. Here the sample spans around 320,000 distinct CDR3 sequences, around 9.3% being singletons. Sequences were derived from CD4+ T cells sorted from PBMCs, sampled 5 days after the yellow fever booster vaccination. The receptor set was obtained from a man younger than 35 who received the YFV17D yellow fever vaccine. The CDR3 runs from the conserved cysteine through the conserved F or W.

j_gene: TRBJ2-1; v_gene: TRBV5-1; CDR3aa: CASSSSGTSGGEQFF
j_gene: TRBJ2-6; v_gene: TRBV2; CDR3aa: CASKTTSGANVLTF
j_gene: TRBJ2-2; v_gene: TRBV11-1; CDR3aa: CASSVGQGSSAGELFF
j_gene: TRBJ2-3; v_gene: TRBV28; CDR3aa: CASSGGYTDTQYF
j_gene: TRBJ1-6; v_gene: TRBV12-3/TRBV12-4; CDR3aa: CASSFRPLPLHF
j_gene: TRBJ2-3; v_gene: TRBV12-3/TRBV12-4; CDR3aa: CASIVGDTQYF
j_gene: TRBJ2-7; v_gene: TRBV5-1; CDR3aa: CASSPGGQRLEEQYF
j_gene: TRBJ2-5; v_gene: TRBV5-1; CDR3aa: CASSIRSNQETQYF
j_gene: TRBJ2-5; v_gene: TRBV7-2; CDR3aa: CASSAAGAQETQYF
j_gene: TRBJ1-1; v_gene: TRBV19; CDR3aa: CASMGGWNTEAFF
j_gene: TRBJ1-2; v_gene: TRBV24-1; CDR3aa: CATTNDRIRRGYTF